This T cell receptor (beta chain) was identified in a study of early T cells in non-severe SARS-CoV-2 infection. As part of library construction, unique molecular identifiers were attached to individual cDNA molecules. TCRdb independently ran MiXCR on the 5' RACE reads; one entry per CDR3 protein. The table has 55,000 to 65,000 distinct CDR3 sequences, around 9.3% seen once. V was pared by 0 bases and J by 3 bases, with 8 bases of the junction left unmatched. CDR1 and CDR2 from the germline V gene are DFQATT and SNEGSKA (reference sequence). This CDR3 is built from 16 residues. This clonotype was detected ten times or more.

This rearrangement joins TRBV20-1 to TRBJ2-7; 10 bases map to TRBD2. The TCR originated in an adult who was a healthcare worker with PCR-confirmed SARS-CoV-2 infection or an uninfected control (not recorded which). Sequences were obtained from whole blood. This CDR3 reads CSARDPSSGRVYEQYF. The CDR3 DNA is TGCAGTGCTAGAGATCCGTCTAGCGGGAGAGTCTACGAGCAGTACTTC.